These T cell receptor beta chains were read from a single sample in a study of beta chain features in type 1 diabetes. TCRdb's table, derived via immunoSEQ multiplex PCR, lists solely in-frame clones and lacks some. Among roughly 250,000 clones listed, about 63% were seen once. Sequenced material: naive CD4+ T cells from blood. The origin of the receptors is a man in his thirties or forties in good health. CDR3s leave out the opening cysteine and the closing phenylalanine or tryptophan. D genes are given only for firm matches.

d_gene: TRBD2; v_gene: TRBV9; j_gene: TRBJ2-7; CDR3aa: ASSVGGTSDYEQY
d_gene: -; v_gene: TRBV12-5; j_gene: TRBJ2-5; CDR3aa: ASGPGQKQETQY
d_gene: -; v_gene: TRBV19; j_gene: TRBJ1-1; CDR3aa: ASSISGRNTEAF
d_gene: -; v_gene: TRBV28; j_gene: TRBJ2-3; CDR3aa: ASSTPSSRTDTQY
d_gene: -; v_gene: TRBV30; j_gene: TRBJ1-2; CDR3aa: AWSAGRDVDGYT
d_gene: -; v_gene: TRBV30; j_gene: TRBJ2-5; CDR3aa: AWSVSYQETQY
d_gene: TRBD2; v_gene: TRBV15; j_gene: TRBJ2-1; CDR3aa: ATSKKRETSYNEQF
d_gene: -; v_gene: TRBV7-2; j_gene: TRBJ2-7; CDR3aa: ASRPGTQSYEQY
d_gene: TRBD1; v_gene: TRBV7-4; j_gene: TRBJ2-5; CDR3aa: ASGQPTGDEETQY
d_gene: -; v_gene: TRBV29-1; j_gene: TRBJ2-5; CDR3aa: SVGLVIQETQY
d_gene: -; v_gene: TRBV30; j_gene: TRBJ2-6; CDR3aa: AWGRAGANVLT
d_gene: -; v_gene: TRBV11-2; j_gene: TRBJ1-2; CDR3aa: AITTRRGGYT
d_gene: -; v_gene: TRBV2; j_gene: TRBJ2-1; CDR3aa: ASSEAPSSYNEQF
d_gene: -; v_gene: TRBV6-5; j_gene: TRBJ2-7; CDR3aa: ASSSRFEQY
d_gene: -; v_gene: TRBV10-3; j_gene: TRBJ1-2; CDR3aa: AIRGAYGYT
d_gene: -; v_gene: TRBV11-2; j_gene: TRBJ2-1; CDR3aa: ASSFQGSNEQF
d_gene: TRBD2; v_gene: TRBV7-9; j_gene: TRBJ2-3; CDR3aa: ASSHGTSGWRTDTQY
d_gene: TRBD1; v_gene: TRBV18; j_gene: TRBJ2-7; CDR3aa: ASSPGQGVSYEQY
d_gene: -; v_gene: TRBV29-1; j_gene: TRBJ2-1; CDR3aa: SVNRNAYNEQF
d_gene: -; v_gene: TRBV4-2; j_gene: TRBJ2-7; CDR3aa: ASSQDISYEQY
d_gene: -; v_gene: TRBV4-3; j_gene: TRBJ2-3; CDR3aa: ASSQDSLTDTQY
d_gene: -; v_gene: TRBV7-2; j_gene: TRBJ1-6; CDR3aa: ASTSRWSSYNSPLH
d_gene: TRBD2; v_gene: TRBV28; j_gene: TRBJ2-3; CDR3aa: ASSLAGGYTDTQY
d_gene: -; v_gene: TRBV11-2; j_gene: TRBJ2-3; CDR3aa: ASRGTRSTDTQY
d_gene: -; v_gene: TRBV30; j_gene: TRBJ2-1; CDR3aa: AWSVGTYNEQF
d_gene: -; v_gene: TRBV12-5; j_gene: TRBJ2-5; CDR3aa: ASQRVEETQY
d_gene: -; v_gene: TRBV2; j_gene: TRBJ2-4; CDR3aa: ASSAGPGIQY
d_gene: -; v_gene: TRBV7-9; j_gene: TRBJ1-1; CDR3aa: ASSSMAEAF
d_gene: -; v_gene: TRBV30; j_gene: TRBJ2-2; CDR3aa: AWSTVTANTGELF
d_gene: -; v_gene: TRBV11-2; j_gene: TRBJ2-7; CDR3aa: ASSLQGYEQY
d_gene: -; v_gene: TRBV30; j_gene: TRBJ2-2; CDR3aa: AWTTGRAGELF
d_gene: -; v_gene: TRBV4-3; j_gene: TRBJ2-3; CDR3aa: ASSRGTGDTQY
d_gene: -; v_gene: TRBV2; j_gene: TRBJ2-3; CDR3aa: ASSPGLPSTDTQY